This TCR beta chain originates from a study of blood T cell repertoires in COVID-19. Some clones are missing from TCRdb's copy, which holds only in-frame ones; the method was immunoSEQ multiplex PCR. The sample consists of 150,000 or so clones, around four fifths of them appearing once. Germline CDR1 reads LGHDT; CDR2 reads YNNKEL (reference sequence). Trimming cost V 2 bases and J 4 bases, with 8 bases left between them. The CDR3 contains 13 residues. V and J are TRBV3-1 (or the pseudogene TRBV3-2) and TRBJ1-2; D uncertain. The specimen was PBMCs or T cells enriched from blood (not recorded which). The clonotype comes from a man between 70 and 80 years old who had been exposed to COVID-19. The CDR3 is CASSQSYFYGYTF. The CDR3 nucleotides read TGTGCCAGCAGCCAAAGCTATTTCTATGGCTACACCTTC.